The source of this T cell receptor (beta chain) is a study of blood T cell repertoires in COVID-19. The wider study: T cells, B-cell-depleted T cells, or PBMCs provided the cDNA or gDNA that served as material.

This CDR3 spans 14 amino acids. The germline V gene encodes CDR1 SGHRS and CDR2 YFSETQ. Trimming pared 0 bases from V and 2 bases from J, leaving 6 bases between. In the source study's methods: Amplified reference gene primers provided the basis for estimating nucleated cell counts. TCRdb's copy holds only in-frame clones and misses some; the assay was immunoSEQ multiplex PCR. The DNA was the basis for D and trimming; V, J and clone size are from that table. This sample has tens of thousands of clones, with approximately 90% found just once. The V gene is TRBV5-1, the J gene TRBJ1-5; D unresolved. The origin of this receptor is an older man with active COVID-19. Sequencing input: peripheral blood. The CDR3 sequence: CASSLGGGNQPQHF. DNA of the CDR3: TGCGCCAGCAGCTTGGGCGGGGGCAATCAGCCCCAGCATTTT.